One and the same sample provided the 27 T cell receptor beta chains below, sequenced in a study of T cells after posttransplantation cyclophosphamide. Generated by immunoSEQ multiplex PCR, the TCRdb table keeps only in-frame clones and is missing some. The sample holds 32,000 or so clones, around 90% seen once. Sequencing input: PBMCs. These TCRs come from a woman in her 40s with a blood cancer, CMV-positive, and with a related stem cell donor.

The chain uses TRBV19 and TRBJ1-6; 7 positions match TRBD1. Trimming cost V 6 bases and J 9 bases; bases outside gene matches: 11. CDR1 is LNHDA and CDR2 is SQIVND in the germline V gene (reference sequence). CDR3 size: 15 residues. The CDR3 nucleotides read TGTGCCAGTAGGACCCAGGGGGTCTCTGGTTCACCCCTCCACTTT. As protein: CASRTQGVSGSPLHF.

The CDR3 bases are TGTGCCAGTAGTACCACAAGAATACCTGGAAACACCATATATTTT. It is translated as CASSTTRIPGNTIYF. The chain uses TRBV19 and TRBJ1-3, with no clear D. The CDR3 is 15 residues long. CDR1 LNHDA and CDR2 SQIVND come from the germline V gene (reference sequence). Trimming took 4 bases from V and 2 from J, leaving 12 bases between them.

The chain has TRBV2 and TRBJ1-5; 8 positions agree with TRBD1. Germline V gene lookup returns CDR1 SNHLY and CDR2 FYNNEI. J gave up 3 bases and V 6 bases, and 4 bases lay outside the gene matches. This CDR3 comprises 14 residues. CDR3: CASSDRGVNQPQHF. The CDR3 coding sequence is TGTGCCAGCAGCGACAGGGGAGTCAATCAGCCCCAGCATTTT. Drawing the rest from reference TRBV2 and TRBJ1-5, the complete variable domain is EPEVTQTPSHQVTQMGQEVILRCVPISNHLYFYWYRQILGQKVEFLVSFYNNEISEKSEIFDDQFSVERPDGSNFTLKIRSTKLEDSAMYFCASSDRGVNQPQHFGDGTRLSIL.

This chain connects TRBV29-1 to TRBJ2-7, with 9 bases lining up with TRBD1. In germline, CDR1 is SQVTM, CDR2 ANQGSEA. With 4 bases clipped from V and 6 bases from J, the junction kept 10 bases outside the gene matches. The CDR3 extends over 14 amino acids. The CDR3 region is CSVVLQGAEGEQYF. For the CDR3, the DNA is TGCAGCGTTGTATTACAGGGGGCAGAAGGCGAGCAGTACTTC.

The chain links TRBV7-8 to TRBJ2-3, with TRBD2 identical over 8 bases. From germline, CDR1 is SGHVS and CDR2 FQNEAQ. Trimming took 10 bases from V and 4 from J; bases not matched to a gene: 4. The CDR3 loop spans 12 amino acids. The CDR3 DNA sequence: TGTGCCATCTCGGGGGGGCCAGATACGCAGTATTTT. This encodes CAISGGPDTQYF.

By sample fraction, this clone is medium-sized (0.01 to 0.1%). This sequence joins TRBV11-2 and TRBJ1-1; no firm D call. Trimming left V 5 bases short and J 1 base short, with 8 bases between. The CDR3 totals 13 residues. Germline CDR1 SGHAT, CDR2 FQNNGV. For the CDR3, the DNA is TGTGCCAGCAGCATGACTGCGAACACTGAAGCTTTCTTT. Translating it yields CASSMTANTEAFF.

The chain is built from TRBV7-2 and TRBJ2-2; 7 nucleotides align to TRBD1. The germline V gene encodes CDR1 SGHTA and CDR2 FQGNSA. This CDR3 is built from 14 residues. Trimming took 5 bases from V and 5 from J; bases not matched to a gene: 5. The CDR3 spells CASSPRRGTGELFF. The CDR3 bases are TGTGCCAGCAGCCCCCGCAGGGGGACCGGGGAGCTGTTTTTT.

The chain has TRBV11-2 and TRBJ2-7; 9 bases match TRBD1. The CDR3 runs to 16 residues. Germline lookup yields CDR1 SGHAT and CDR2 FQNNGV. V trimming: 5 bases; J trimming: 2 bases; junction bases outside the gene matches: 10. CDR3 nucleotide sequence: TGTGCCAGCAGCCCCCTGAGGACAGGGGTACCCTACGAGCAGTACTTC. Translated: CASSPLRTGVPYEQYF.

The chain has TRBV11-2 and TRBJ2-7; 8 positions match TRBD1. This CDR3 comprises 15 residues. After removal of 2 bases from V and 1 base from J, the junction contained 4 bases not matched to a gene. Germline V gene data show CDR1 as SGHAT and CDR2 as FQNNGV. The CDR3 bases are TGTGCCAGCAGCTTACAGACAGGGGCTTCCTACGAGCAGTACTTC. As protein: CASSLQTGASYEQYF.

This chain joins TRBV27 and TRBJ1-2; TRBD1 matches 9 bases. The V gene's germline CDR1 is MNHEY and CDR2 SMNVEV (reference sequence). V lost 5 bases to trimming and J lost 4 bases; unmatched junction nucleotides: 5. The length of the CDR3 is 14 residues. CDR3 protein: CASSAGTGSYGYTF. The CDR3 DNA is TGTGCCAGCAGTGCCGGGACAGGGAGCTATGGCTACACCTTC.

The chain carries TRBV7-2 and TRBJ2-5, with D perhaps matching TRBD2 (7 bases). Trimming left V 0 bases short and J 2 bases short, with 10 bases between. Germline CDR1 is SGHTA and CDR2 is FQGNSA. The CDR3 runs 15 residues. The CDR3 loop reads CASSLAGGGQETQYF. DNA for the CDR3: TGTGCCAGCAGCTTAGCAGGGGGGGGACAAGAGACCCAGTACTTC.

This clone came up once. The CDR3 reads CASSPVRDRPTGGYEQYF. CDR3 sequence (DNA): TGTGCCAGCAGTCCAGTACGGGACAGACCAACAGGAGGGTACGAGCAGTACTTC. The rearrangement joins TRBV5-4 to TRBJ2-7; tentative D call: TRBD1 (7 bases). V shed 5 bases and J shed 4 bases, with 28 bases lying between them. This CDR3 has 18 residues. CDR1 and CDR2 (germline): SGHNT, YYREEE (reference sequence).

The chain has TRBV6-5 and TRBJ1-4; D not certain. The CDR3 totals 14 residues. Germline V lookup: CDR1 MNHEY, CDR2 SVGAGI. V lost 6 bases and J lost 8, with 16 bases in between. The CDR3 reads CASSRGARIEKLFF. Here the CDR3 DNA reads TGTGCCAGCAGCCGCGGAGCCAGAATCGAAAAACTGTTTTTT.

The chain carries TRBV4-1 and TRBJ2-7, with D possibly matching TRBD1 (6 bases). The germline V gene has CDR1 MGHRA and CDR2 YSYEKL. V shed 0 bases and J shed 2 bases, with 8 bases lying between them. This CDR3 comprises 14 residues. This CDR3 is CASSQDRGTYEQYF. The CDR3, as DNA: TGCGCCAGCAGCCAAGACAGGGGTACCTACGAGCAGTACTTC.

V usage is TRBV7-2 and J usage is TRBJ2-5, with 8 bases lining up with TRBD2. The germline V gene encodes CDR1 SGHTA and CDR2 FQGNSA. V lost 6 bases to trimming and J lost 4 bases; unmatched junction nucleotides: 10. This CDR3 has 15 residues. CDR3 protein: CASRFSGGLGETQYF. In DNA form, the CDR3 reads TGTGCCAGCAGGTTCTCGGGGGGGCTAGGAGAGACCCAGTACTTC.

This clone was recorded a few times. The chain links TRBV19 to TRBJ1-5, with TRBD1 identical over 7 bases. Germline V gene data show CDR1 as LNHDA and CDR2 as SQIVND (reference sequence). This CDR3 has 18 residues. V dropped 0 bases and J dropped 1; count of bases not matched to a gene: 9. The CDR3 sequence: CASSIDGQVALSNQPQHF. The CDR3 DNA reads as TGTGCCAGTAGTATAGATGGACAGGTGGCTTTAAGCAATCAGCCCCAGCATTTT.

This chain uses TRBV7-3 with TRBJ2-6, with D tentatively TRBD1 (5 bases). Germline-derived CDR1 and CDR2 are SGHTA and FQGTGA. The germline V and J ends were trimmed by 2 bases and 2 bases, with 10 bases remaining between them. This CDR3 region has 16 residues. The CDR3 reads CASSLGRGTGANVLTF. CDR3 nucleotide sequence: TGTGCCAGCAGCTTAGGAAGGGGAACTGGGGCCAACGTCCTGACTTTC.

DNA of the CDR3: TGTGCCAGCAGCCTCGGGACAGGGGTGGACGGCTACACCTTC. It specifies CASSLGTGVDGYTF. The rearrangement uses TRBV11-2 and TRBJ1-2; 10 bases line up with TRBD1. The CDR3 is 14 amino acids. CDR1 and CDR2 from the germline V gene are SGHAT and FQNNGV. V trimming: 5 bases; J trimming: 8 bases; junction bases outside the gene matches: 8.

This clone has a single count. The V gene is TRBV6-5, the J gene TRBJ2-7; 8 bases agree with TRBD1. The CDR3 totals 13 residues. V was clipped by 4 bases and J by 6 bases; unmatched bases: 5. Germline-derived CDR1 and CDR2 are MNHEY and SVGAGI. CDR3 protein: CASSLGDRSEQYF. The CDR3 DNA reads as TGTGCCAGCAGTTTGGGGGACAGGTCCGAGCAGTACTTC.

CDR3 sequence: CASSLGSEVSGVGETQYF. Written as DNA, the CDR3 is TGTGCCAGCAGCTTAGGGAGCGAAGTTAGCGGGGTGGGAGAGACCCAGTACTTC. The genes are TRBV7-2 and TRBJ2-5; 8 bases are a match to TRBD2. The CDR3 runs to 18 residues. V lost 1 base and J lost 4; bases outside the gene matches: 14. In germline, CDR1 is SGHTA, CDR2 FQGNSA. Full variable domain (rest looked up from reference TRBV7-2 and TRBJ2-5): GAGVSQSPSNKVTEKGKDVELRCDPISGHTALYWYRQSLGQGLEFLIYFQGNSAPDKSGLPSDRFSAERTGGSVSTLTIQRTQQEDSAVYLCASSLGSEVSGVGETQYFGPGTRLLVL.

The chain carries TRBV27 and TRBJ1-5; D remains unclear. V shed 5 bases and J shed 3 bases, with 11 bases lying between them. The CDR3 contains 14 residues. The germline V gene encodes CDR1 MNHEY and CDR2 SMNVEV (reference sequence). The CDR3 DNA reads as TGTGCCAGCAGTCCCGGCGGGTTCAATCAGCCCCAGCATTTT. It translates to CASSPGGFNQPQHF.

The rearrangement uses TRBV18 and TRBJ2-1, with a tentative D call TRBD2 (7 bases). The germline CDR1 and CDR2 sequences are KGHSH and LQKENI. Trimming pared 4 bases from V and 7 bases from J, leaving 14 bases between. CDR3 size: 14 residues. CDR3 amino acids: CASSLRGALNEQFF. In nucleotides, the CDR3 is TGTGCCAGCTCACTTCGGGGGGCTTTGAATGAGCAGTTCTTC.

This clone was seen once. V gene TRBV6-6 combines with J gene TRBJ2-7, with D possibly being TRBD1 (6 bases). Trimming took 6 bases from V and 6 from J, leaving 15 bases between them. Germline CDR1 is MNHNY and CDR2 is SVGAGI (reference sequence). This CDR3 has 13 residues. For the CDR3, the DNA is TGTGCCAGCAGACCCACAGGGTCGGGCGAGCAGTACTTC. It encodes CASRPTGSGEQYF.

This sequence joins TRBV19 and TRBJ2-5; no reliable D call. The better agreement between TRBJ2-7 and the DNA end casts doubt on the J call. CDR1 and CDR2 from the germline V gene are LNHDA and SQIVND (reference sequence). The CDR3 spans 13 residues. Here the CDR3 DNA reads TGTGCCAGTAGTTTCCGACCGGACTACGAGCAGTACTTC. Translating it yields CASSFRPDYEQYF.

This chain uses TRBV5-1 with TRBJ2-5; D might be TRBD2 (6 bases). The germline V gene encodes CDR1 SGHRS and CDR2 YFSETQ. The V gene lost 2 bases and the J gene lost 5 bases, with 13 bases spanning the gap. CDR3 size: 14 residues. The CDR3 region is CASSFSGGTETQYF. CDR3 nucleotide sequence: TGCGCCAGCAGCTTCAGCGGAGGGACCGAGACCCAGTACTTC.

This chain uses TRBV9 with TRBJ1-1; no reliable D call. CDR1 is SGDLS, CDR2 YYNGEE, per germline. The CDR3 contains 16 residues. Trimming stripped 0 bases from V and 4 bases from J, with 16 bases between. This CDR3 reads CASSVVSSAGITEAFF. The CDR3 nucleotides read TGTGCCAGCAGCGTAGTTTCGAGTGCAGGCATCACTGAAGCTTTCTTT.

As DNA, the CDR3 is TGTGCCAGCAGCGTAGCAGTCGGGGAGACCCAGTACTTC. Amino acids: CASSVAVGETQYF. V gene TRBV9 combines with J gene TRBJ2-5; D is undetermined. Germline V lookup: CDR1 SGDLS, CDR2 YYNGEE. The CDR3 runs to 13 residues. V dropped 0 bases and J dropped 5 bases, with 8 bases sitting between them.